This T cell receptor beta chain was retrieved from a study of T cell responses to AZD1222 COVID-19 vaccine. The CDR3 has 16 amino acids. V lost 5 bases and J lost 3, with 16 bases in between. Germline V lookup: CDR1 SEHNR, CDR2 FQNEAQ (reference sequence). Overall study results and limits: The donor group comprised mostly white British people and more females; the analysis possibly underestimated clonal diversity. It was only a handful of AZD1222 recipients who were seropositive at baseline.

In the case of this clone: Its antigen is unidentified.

Method: immunoSEQ multiplex PCR; TCRdb's copy keeps in-frame clones and lacks some. The sample contains some 150,000 clones, roughly 93% of which appear only once. The chain is built from TRBV7-9 and TRBJ2-2; TRBD2 is a possible D gene (6 bases). Specimen: peripheral blood, collected on day 0 of MenACWY control vaccination. This TCR was sampled from an adult in good health. The CDR3 DNA follows: TGTGCCAGCAGCCCGCGGGCGAGGGAGGACACCGGGGAGCTGTTTTTT. Its translation: CASSPRAREDTGELFF. The variable domain in full, with the rest retrieved from reference TRBV7-9 and TRBJ2-2, is DTGVSQNPRHKITKRGQNVTFRCDPISEHNRLYWYRQTLGQGPEFLTYFQNEAQLEKSRLLSDRFSAERPKGSFSTLEIQRTEQGDSAMYLCASSPRAREDTGELFFGEGSRLTVL.